A selection of T cell receptor beta chains follows, all from one sample in a study of beta chain features in type 1 diabetes. The method was immunoSEQ multiplex PCR; TCRdb's version includes in-frame clones alone and lacks a portion of them. Among over 600,000 clones, roughly an eighth were seen once, and the ten largest hold more than 0.1%. Material for sequencing was naive CD4+ T cells from blood. These receptors were collected from a man aged 25-45 years with type 1 diabetes. CDR3s include the opening cysteine and the closing phenylalanine or tryptophan. A D gene is named only where the DNA matches it firmly. Where a row states a size, it is once, few, many or the class of an expanded clone; other rows omit it.

D gene	clone size	V gene	J gene	CDR3 DNA	CDR3 protein
-	-	TRBV18	TRBJ2-5	TGTGCCAGCTCACCGACAGGTCCTGGGGAGACCCAGTACTTC	CASSPTGPGETQYF
-	few	TRBV7-8	TRBJ2-1	TGTGCCAGCAGCTTAGCGGGTAAATTTCGGCAAGTAGCCTCTGATGAGCAGTTCTTC	CASSLAGKFRQVASDEQFF
-	-	TRBV13	TRBJ2-1	TGTGCCAGCAGCTCAGACAGCAGCTCCTACAATGAGCAGTTCTTC	CASSSDSSSYNEQFF
-	once	TRBV29-1	TRBJ2-7	TGCAGCGGTGTTATCCAGGGAGACGAGCAGTACTTC	CSGVIQGDEQYF
TRBD1	few	TRBV27	TRBJ1-2	TGTGCCAGCAGTCCTAGACAGGGAATAGATGGCTACACCTTC	CASSPRQGIDGYTF
TRBD1	-	TRBV5-4	TRBJ2-1	TGTGCCAGCAGCCTACAGGGGGGTAATGAGCAGTTCTTC	CASSLQGGNEQFF
-	-	TRBV7-2	TRBJ2-3	TGTGCCAGCAGCTTAGTAAGTGGTGATACGCAGTATTTT	CASSLVSGDTQYF
-	few	TRBV6-5	TRBJ1-2	TGTGCCAGCAGTGCGTTACAGGGTGGCGGGGGCTACACCTTC	CASSALQGGGGYTF
-	few	TRBV28	TRBJ1-5	TGTGCCAGCAGCCGGGACTCAAATCAGCCCCAGCATTTT	CASSRDSNQPQHF
-	few	TRBV5-1	TRBJ2-6	TGCGCCAGCAGCCCGCAGGGGGCCAACGTCCTGACTTTC	CASSPQGANVLTF
-	few	TRBV7-2	TRBJ2-2	TGTGCCAGCAGCTTACTCAACGGGAACACCGGGGAGCTGTTTTTT	CASSLLNGNTGELFF
TRBD1	-	TRBV11-3	TRBJ2-3	TGTGCCAGCAGCCCCGGGACAGGGCGCACAGATACGCAGTATTTT	CASSPGTGRTDTQYF
-	few	TRBV7-2	TRBJ1-6	TGTGCCAGCAGCTTAGCCGGGCATGGGAACGGTTCACCCCTCCACTTT	CASSLAGHGNGSPLHF
-	-	TRBV14	TRBJ1-2	TGTGCCAGCAGCCAACAGGGCGCGATCAACTATGGCTACACCTTC	CASSQQGAINYGYTF
-	-	TRBV4-2	TRBJ1-2	TGTGCCAGCAGCCAAGATCCTAGAACCCCCTGGGGCGCTAACTATGGCTACACCTTC	CASSQDPRTPWGANYGYTF
-	few	TRBV9	TRBJ1-2	TGTGCCAGCAACGGCCCCCTCGGCTACACCTTC	CASNGPLGYTF
-	-	TRBV10-3	TRBJ2-3	TGTGCCATCAGTGATGATGGTGGTACAGATACGCAGTATTTT	CAISDDGGTDTQYF
-	-	TRBV5-1	TRBJ1-6	TGCGCCAGCAGCTTGGAGGGCCAAGGGGTTTCACCCCTCCACTTT	CASSLEGQGVSPLHF
TRBD1	-	TRBV10-3	TRBJ2-5	TGTGCCATCAGTGAGTCGGCAGGGGGCCGCGAGACCCAGTACTTC	CAISESAGGRETQYF
TRBD2	-	TRBV9	TRBJ2-3	TGTGCCAGCAGCGTATCTAGCGGGGGGGCCCTCACAGATACGCAGTATTTT	CASSVSSGGALTDTQYF
-	once	TRBV30	TRBJ2-3	TGTGCCTGGATTCACGGGGGAGCCACAGATACGCAGTATTTT	CAWIHGGATDTQYF
-	-	TRBV15	TRBJ1-1	TGTGCCACCAGCCCTGGGGCAGGGCTGGACACTGAAGCTTTCTTT	CATSPGAGLDTEAFF
-	-	TRBV6-5	TRBJ1-2	TGTGCCAGCAGTAGGGAGGGGAGGAACTATGGCTACACCTTC	CASSREGRNYGYTF
-	-	TRBV28	TRBJ2-6	TGTGCCAGCAGTAATCCAGCTGGGGCCAACGTCCTGACTTTC	CASSNPAGANVLTF
TRBD1	-	TRBV6-5	TRBJ2-1	TGTGCCAGCAGTCAGCCACAGGGGACGAATGAGCAGTTCTTC	CASSQPQGTNEQFF
TRBD2	-	TRBV7-2	TRBJ2-5	TGTGCCAGCAGCTTAATACTCGCACTAGCGGGGCAAGAGACCCAGTACTTC	CASSLILALAGQETQYF
TRBD2	-	TRBV28	TRBJ2-3	TGTGCCAGCAGTCCACTGTGGGGCGGGGGACCCACAGATACGCAGTATTTT	CASSPLWGGGPTDTQYF
-	-	TRBV19	TRBJ2-1	TGTGCCAGTAGACATCCCTCAGATTCCTACAATGAGCAGTTCTTC	CASRHPSDSYNEQFF
-	few	TRBV7-2	TRBJ1-5	TGTGCCAGCAGCACTCAGAGGGGCAATCAGCCCCAGCATTTT	CASSTQRGNQPQHF
-	-	TRBV28	TRBJ2-3	TGTGCCAGCAGTGGAGGGGGATCTAGTGGTTCCACAGATACGCAGTATTTT	CASSGGGSSGSTDTQYF
-	-	TRBV2	TRBJ1-2	TGTGCCAGCAGTGAAGGGCAGAACACCTATGGCTACACCTTC	CASSEGQNTYGYTF
-	-	TRBV11-2	TRBJ2-5	TGTGCCAGCAGCGACTTGGGGTTGGGGTACCAAGAGACCCAGTACTTC	CASSDLGLGYQETQYF
-	many	TRBV25-1	TRBJ2-6	TGTGCCAGCAGTGTCCGGGCTGGGGCCAACGTCCTGACTTTC	CASSVRAGANVLTF
TRBD1	-	TRBV29-1	TRBJ2-2	TGCAGCGTCGCGGACAGGGCCAACACCGGGGAGCTGTTTTTT	CSVADRANTGELFF
-	few	TRBV21-1	TRBJ1-1	TGTGCCAGCACCAAATCCGACAGGGGTGATGGCACTGAAGCTTTCTTT	CASTKSDRGDGTEAFF
TRBD1	-	TRBV30	TRBJ1-4	TGTGCCTGGAGCCCGATAGCCCGGGACAGGGGATTGACTAATGAAAAACTGTTTTTT	CAWSPIARDRGLTNEKLFF
-	few	TRBV2	TRBJ1-3	TGTGCCAGCACTTTACGACCGCACTCTGGAAACACCATATATTTT	CASTLRPHSGNTIYF
-	-	TRBV7-2	TRBJ1-5	TGTGCCAGCAGCCAGCCGGCCATGGGCAATCAGCCCCAGCATTTT	CASSQPAMGNQPQHF
-	few	TRBV18	TRBJ2-6	TGTGCCAGCTCACCGGAGGAGGGGGCTGGGGCCAACGTCCTGACTTTC	CASSPEEGAGANVLTF
-	-	TRBV28	TRBJ2-2	TGTGCCAGCAGTTCCCAGTCCACCGGGGAGCTGTTTTTT	CASSSQSTGELFF
TRBD1	few	TRBV14	TRBJ1-2	TGTGCCAGCAGCCCCGGGACAGGGTTCTTAAGCTATGGCTACACCTTC	CASSPGTGFLSYGYTF
-	-	TRBV7-9	TRBJ1-5	TGTGCCAGCAGTATAGGGGCCAATCAGCCCCAGCATTTT	CASSIGANQPQHF
-	-	TRBV2	TRBJ2-5	TGTGCCAGCAGTTTAGACAGAGGCCAAGAGACCCAGTACTTC	CASSLDRGQETQYF
TRBD1	few	TRBV7-2	TRBJ2-2	TGTGCCAGCAGCCCCACAGGGGAAGTCGGGGAGCTGTTTTTT	CASSPTGEVGELFF
-	-	TRBV7-9	TRBJ1-5	TGTGCCAGCAGCTTATCAGGAAATAATCAGCCCCAGCATTTT	CASSLSGNNQPQHF
TRBD2	-	TRBV10-3	TRBJ2-7	TGTGCCACCCACCCGGGAGGGGGGCCTTACGAGCAGTACTTC	CATHPGGGPYEQYF
-	-	TRBV27	TRBJ2-7	TGTGCCAGCAGTCCTTTCATAATAGACCCCTACGAGCAGTACTTC	CASSPFIIDPYEQYF
TRBD1	-	TRBV6-5	TRBJ1-2	TGTGCCAGCAGTACGCGACAGGGGAACTATGGCTACACCTTC	CASSTRQGNYGYTF
TRBD1	few	TRBV28	TRBJ1-2	TGTGCCAGCAGTTCCGGGACAGGAGCTAACTATGGCTACACCTTC	CASSSGTGANYGYTF
TRBD1	-	TRBV5-1	TRBJ1-4	TGCGCCAGCAGCCGGACAGGGGATGAAAAACTGTTTTTT	CASSRTGDEKLFF
-	-	TRBV9	TRBJ1-2	TGTGCCAGCAGCGTAGCTGGGAGGGGTGGCAGCTATGGCTACACCTTC	CASSVAGRGGSYGYTF
TRBD2	few	TRBV7-2	TRBJ2-5	TGTGCCAGCAGCTCCGACCGAACTAGCGGGGGGGCTCGCGAGACCCAGTACTTC	CASSSDRTSGGARETQYF